This TCR beta chain was obtained from a study of shared clonotypes between healthy human individuals. Naive-designated CD8 cells lacked CD45RO, were positively enriched for CCR7, and omitted terminally differentiated effector memory CD45RA+ cells. This clone was found once. Its antigen is not known. Other DNA sequences within the sample encode an identical CDR3. Study results and caveats: Limited genetic and exposure-history diversity came from having few donors. Some clonotypes were shared by all four sorted-subset donors, while others were not shared. The non-shared ones had lower generation probabilities than the shared ones. The naive CD4 repertoires of a handful of donors were compared, and approximately 5% of clonotypes were shared.

V was pared by 6 bases and J by 6 bases, with 3 bases between. Germline V gives CDR1 DFQATT, CDR2 SNEGSKA (reference sequence). This CDR3 contains 8 residues. Data came from immunoSEQ multiplex PCR; TCRdb stores just in-frame clones and leaves some out. The sample shows about 580,000 clones, roughly 98% of them seen only once. Sequencing input: naive CD8+ T cells sorted from blood. The chain employs TRBV20-1 and TRBJ2-7, with D unclear. This receptor was obtained from a man aged 25 to 40 in good health. This chain's CDR3 is CSAGEQYF. The CDR3 DNA reads TGCAGTGCGGGCGAGCAGTACTTC.